This TCR beta chain appears in the sequencing data of a study of beta chain features in type 1 diabetes. The germline V gene has CDR1 SQVTM and CDR2 ANQGSEA. V lost 5 bases and J lost 2; bases outside the gene matches: 6. The CDR3 runs to 14 residues. Sequenced material consisted of expressed TCRB transcripts (all of the isolated RNA was reverse transcribed). Data came from immunoSEQ multiplex PCR; TCRdb stores just in-frame clones and leaves some out. This sample has under 450,000 clones, with about 15% found just once. The chain joins TRBV29-1 to TRBJ2-3; the match to TRBD1 covers 8 bases. The receptor comes from a man aged 25 to 40 in good health. The sequencing input was naive CD4+ T cells from blood. This CDR3 reads CSVSRQGYTDTQYF. As DNA, the CDR3 is TGCAGCGTTTCTCGACAGGGGTACACAGATACGCAGTATTTT.